A selection of T cell receptor beta chains follows, all from one sample in a study of T cells after yellow fever vaccination. TCRdb used MiXCR to reprocess the 5' RACE reads, holding one entry per CDR3 protein. This table has under 600,000 distinct CDR3 sequences, roughly a fifth appearing once. This sample comprised PBMCs, obtained approximately 22 days after the first yellow fever vaccination. Every receptor here comes from a man aged 18 to 29 who received the YFV17D yellow fever vaccine. Both conserved end residues are part of each CDR3. The D gene is left open where the match is weak. Rows give clone size only sometimes, using once, few, many, or a class for an expanded clone.

CDR3: CSAREGANSYEQYF
DNA: TGCAGTGCTAGGGAGGGCGCTAACTCCTACGAGCAGTACTTC
V: TRBV20-1
J: TRBJ2-7
size: few
D: .

CDR3: CASSQELGGYSYEQYF
DNA: TGCGCCAGCAGCCAAGAATTAGGGGGCTACTCCTACGAGCAGTACTTC
V: TRBV4-3
J: TRBJ2-7
size: few
D: TRBD1

CDR3: CASSLSRGLAGGTQYF
DNA: TGCGCCAGCAGCTTATCTAGGGGACTAGCGGGGGGAACGCAGTATTTT
V: TRBV5-1
J: TRBJ2-3
size: .
D: TRBD2

CDR3: CASSFRYLEETQYF
DNA: TGCGCCAGCAGCTTTCGCTACCTGGAAGAGACCCAGTACTTC
V: TRBV5-1
J: TRBJ2-5
size: .
D: .

CDR3: CASSLGDRGYTF
DNA: TGTGCCAGCAGTTTAGGAGATCGGGGCTACACCTTC
V: TRBV12-3/TRBV12-4
J: TRBJ1-2
size: few
D: .

CDR3: CASSLTGTGGGLYGANVLTF
DNA: TGTGCCAGCAGTTTAACCGGGACAGGGGGGGGGTTGTATGGGGCCAACGTCCTGACTTTC
V: TRBV27
J: TRBJ2-6
size: .
D: TRBD1

CDR3: CASSYRPRNSPLHF
DNA: TGTGCCAGCAGTTATCGTCCTCGGAATTCACCCCTCCACTTT
V: TRBV6-5
J: TRBJ1-6
size: .
D: .

CDR3: CSARTGVTNTEAFF
DNA: TGCAGTGCTAGGACAGGGGTTACGAACACTGAAGCTTTCTTT
V: TRBV20-1
J: TRBJ1-1
size: .
D: TRBD1

CDR3: CASSFLTRRGYTF
DNA: TGTGCCAGCAGTTTCCTCACCCGGCGTGGCTACACCTTC
V: TRBV12-3/TRBV12-4
J: TRBJ1-2
size: few
D: .

CDR3: CASRPSAGASYEQYF
DNA: TGCGCCAGCAGGCCCTCGGCAGGGGCATCCTACGAGCAGTACTTC
V: TRBV10-2
J: TRBJ2-7
size: .
D: .

CDR3: CSASWAGGKETQYF
DNA: TGCAGTGCTTCCTGGGCAGGGGGAAAAGAGACCCAGTACTTC
V: TRBV20-1
J: TRBJ2-5
size: .
D: TRBD1

CDR3: CASSQGNGAETQYF
DNA: TGCGCCAGCAGCCAAGGGAACGGGGCAGAGACCCAGTACTTC
V: TRBV4-1
J: TRBJ2-5
size: many
D: .

CDR3: CASSIGGQEDEKLFF
DNA: TGTGCCAGTAGTATAGGCGGACAGGAGGACGAAAAACTGTTTTTT
V: TRBV19
J: TRBJ1-4
size: .
D: TRBD1

CDR3: CASSRETGPYEQYF
DNA: TGCGCCAGCAGCCGGGAGACAGGTCCCTACGAGCAGTACTTC
V: TRBV5-1
J: TRBJ2-7
size: .
D: .

CDR3: CASSLGGVGTYNEQFF
DNA: TGCGCCAGCAGCTTGGGCGGGGTAGGAACCTACAATGAGCAGTTCTTC
V: TRBV5-1
J: TRBJ2-1
size: .
D: .

CDR3: CATSRDRASGNTIYF
DNA: TGTGCCACCAGCAGGGACAGGGCCTCAGGAAACACCATATATTTT
V: TRBV15
J: TRBJ1-3
size: .
D: TRBD1

CDR3: CASSTGRIIHEASTDTQYF
DNA: TGTGCCAGCAGTACAGGACGGATAATTCACGAAGCTAGCACAGATACGCAGTATTTT
V: TRBV6-1
J: TRBJ2-3
size: few
D: .

CDR3: CASRKQVSGNTIYF
DNA: TGTGCCAGCAGAAAACAGGTCTCTGGAAACACCATATATTTT
V: TRBV6-1
J: TRBJ1-3
size: .
D: .

CDR3: CASRKATGSLSPNNSPLHF
DNA: TGCGCCAGCAGAAAAGCGACAGGGAGTTTGTCCCCGAATAATTCACCCCTCCACTTT
V: TRBV4-1
J: TRBJ1-6
size: .
D: TRBD1

CDR3: CSAGGGSSYNEQFF
DNA: TGCAGTGCGGGCGGGGGGAGCTCCTACAATGAGCAGTTCTTC
V: TRBV20-1
J: TRBJ2-1
size: .
D: TRBD2

CDR3: CASSRRSPDTQYF
DNA: TGTGCCAGCAGCCGTAGAAGCCCCGATACGCAGTATTTT
V: TRBV7-2
J: TRBJ2-3
size: .
D: .

CDR3: CASREGQGPNYGYTF
DNA: TGTGCCAGCAGAGAAGGACAGGGGCCAAACTATGGCTACACCTTC
V: TRBV9
J: TRBJ1-2
size: .
D: TRBD1

CDR3: CAIRRTGLGETQYF
DNA: TGTGCCATCAGGCGGACAGGGTTGGGGGAGACCCAGTACTTC
V: TRBV10-3
J: TRBJ2-5
size: .
D: TRBD1